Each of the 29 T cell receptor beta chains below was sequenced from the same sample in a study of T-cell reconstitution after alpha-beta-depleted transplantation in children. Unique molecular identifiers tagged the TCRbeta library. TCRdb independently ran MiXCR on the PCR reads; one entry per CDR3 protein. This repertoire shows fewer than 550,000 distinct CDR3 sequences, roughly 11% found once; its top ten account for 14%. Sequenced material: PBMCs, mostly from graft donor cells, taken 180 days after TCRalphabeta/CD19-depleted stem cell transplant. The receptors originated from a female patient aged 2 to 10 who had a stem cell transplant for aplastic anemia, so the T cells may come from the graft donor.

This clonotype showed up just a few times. Written as DNA, the CDR3 is TGTGCCTGGAGGGACGCCGGTACGCAGTATTTT. Its protein product is CAWRDAGTQYF. The chain employs TRBV30 and TRBJ2-3, with D unclear. V was clipped by 3 bases and J by 8 bases, with 9 bases between them. CDR3 length equals 11 residues. CDR1 is GTSNPN, CDR2 SVGIG, per germline (reference sequence).

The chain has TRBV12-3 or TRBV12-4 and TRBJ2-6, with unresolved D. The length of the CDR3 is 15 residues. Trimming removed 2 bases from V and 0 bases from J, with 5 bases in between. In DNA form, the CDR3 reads TGTGCCAGCAGTTTACCAGCCTCTGGGGCCAACGTCCTGACTTTC. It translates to CASSLPASGANVLTF.

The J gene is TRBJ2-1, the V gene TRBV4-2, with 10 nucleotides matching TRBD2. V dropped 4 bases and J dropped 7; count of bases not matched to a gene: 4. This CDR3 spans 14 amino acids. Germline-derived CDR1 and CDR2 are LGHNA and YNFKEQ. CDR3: CASSRGLAENEQFF. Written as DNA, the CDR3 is TGTGCCAGCAGCCGAGGACTAGCGGAGAATGAGCAGTTCTTC.

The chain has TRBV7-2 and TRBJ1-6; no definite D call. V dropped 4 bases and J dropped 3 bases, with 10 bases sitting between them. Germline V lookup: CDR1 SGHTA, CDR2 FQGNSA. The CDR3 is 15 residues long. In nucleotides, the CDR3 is TGTGCCAGCAGCTCGGGGTTGAGCTATAATTCACCCCTCCACTTT. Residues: CASSSGLSYNSPLHF.

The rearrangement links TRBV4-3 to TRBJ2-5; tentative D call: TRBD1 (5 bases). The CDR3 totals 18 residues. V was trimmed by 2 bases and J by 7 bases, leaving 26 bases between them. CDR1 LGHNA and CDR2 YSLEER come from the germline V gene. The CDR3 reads CASSQSWGSSPVFVTQYF. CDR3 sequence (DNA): TGCGCCAGCAGCCAATCCTGGGGCAGCAGTCCCGTTTTCGTGACCCAGTACTTC.

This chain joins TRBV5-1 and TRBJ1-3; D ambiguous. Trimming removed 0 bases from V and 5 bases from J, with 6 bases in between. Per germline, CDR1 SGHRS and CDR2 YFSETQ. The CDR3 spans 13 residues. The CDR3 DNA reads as TGCGCCAGCAGCTTGGCCGGGCGAAACACCATATATTTT. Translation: CASSLAGRNTIYF.

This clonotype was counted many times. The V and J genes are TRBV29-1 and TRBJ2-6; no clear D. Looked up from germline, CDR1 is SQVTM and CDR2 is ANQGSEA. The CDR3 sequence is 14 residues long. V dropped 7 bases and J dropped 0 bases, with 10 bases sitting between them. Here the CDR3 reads CSALDSSGANVLTF. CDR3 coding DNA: TGCAGCGCCCTTGATAGCTCTGGGGCCAACGTCCTGACTTTC.

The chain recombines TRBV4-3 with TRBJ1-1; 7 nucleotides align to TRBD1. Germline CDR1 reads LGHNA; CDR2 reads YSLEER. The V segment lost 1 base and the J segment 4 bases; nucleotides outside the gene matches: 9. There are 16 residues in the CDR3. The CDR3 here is CASSQVGTESSTEAFF. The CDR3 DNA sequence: TGCGCCAGCAGCCAAGTTGGGACAGAGTCATCCACTGAAGCTTTCTTT.

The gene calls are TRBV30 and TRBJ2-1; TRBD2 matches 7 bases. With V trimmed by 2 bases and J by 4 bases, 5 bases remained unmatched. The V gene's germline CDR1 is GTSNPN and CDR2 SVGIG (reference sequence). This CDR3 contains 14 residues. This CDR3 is CAWSLLAAYNEQFF. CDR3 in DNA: TGTGCCTGGAGTTTGCTAGCGGCTTACAATGAGCAGTTCTTC.

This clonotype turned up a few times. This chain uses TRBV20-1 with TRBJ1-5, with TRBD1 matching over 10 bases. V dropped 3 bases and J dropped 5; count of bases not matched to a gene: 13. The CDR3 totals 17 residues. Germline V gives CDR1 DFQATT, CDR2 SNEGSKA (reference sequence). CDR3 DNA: TGCAGTGCTAGTGACGAGTCGACAGGGGGCTTCGATCAGCCCCAGCATTTT. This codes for CSASDESTGGFDQPQHF.

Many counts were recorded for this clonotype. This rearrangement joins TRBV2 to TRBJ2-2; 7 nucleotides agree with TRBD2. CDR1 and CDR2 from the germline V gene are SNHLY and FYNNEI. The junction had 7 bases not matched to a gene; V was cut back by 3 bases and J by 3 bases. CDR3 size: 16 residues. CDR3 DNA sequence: TGTGCCAGCAGTGATTTGGCCAGCGGGGACACCGGGGAGCTGTTTTTT. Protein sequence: CASSDLASGDTGELFF. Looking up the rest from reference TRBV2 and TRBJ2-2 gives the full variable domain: EPEVTQTPSHQVTQMGQEVILRCVPISNHLYFYWYRQILGQKVEFLVSFYNNEISEKSEIFDDQFSVERPDGSNFTLKIRSTKLEDSAMYFCASSDLASGDTGELFFGEGSRLTVL.

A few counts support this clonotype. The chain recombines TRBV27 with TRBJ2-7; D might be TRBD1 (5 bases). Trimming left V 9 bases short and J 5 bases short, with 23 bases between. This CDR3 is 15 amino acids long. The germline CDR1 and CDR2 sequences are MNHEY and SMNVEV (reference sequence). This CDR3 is CASFSSGRVRHEQYF. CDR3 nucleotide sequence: TGTGCCAGTTTCTCCTCCGGCAGGGTCCGGCACGAGCAGTACTTC.

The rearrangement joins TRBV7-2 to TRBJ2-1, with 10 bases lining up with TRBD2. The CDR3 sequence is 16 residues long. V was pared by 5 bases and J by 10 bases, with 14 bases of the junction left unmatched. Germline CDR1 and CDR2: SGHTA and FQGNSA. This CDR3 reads CASSRALAGVSLEQFF. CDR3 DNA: TGTGCCAGCAGCAGAGCCCTAGCGGGAGTTTCTCTAGAGCAGTTCTTC.

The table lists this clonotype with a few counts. The CDR3 coding sequence is TGTGCCAGCAACGACGAGGGGTACCTAGCGGGAGTGGGGGCCTACGAGCAGTACTTC. Encoded protein: CASNDEGYLAGVGAYEQYF. The chain employs TRBV6-2 or TRBV6-3 and TRBJ2-7; 10 bases align to TRBD2. Germline V gene data show CDR1 as MNHEY and CDR2 as SVGEGT. V trimming: 7 bases; J trimming: 2 bases; junction bases outside the gene matches: 20. This CDR3 has 19 amino acids.

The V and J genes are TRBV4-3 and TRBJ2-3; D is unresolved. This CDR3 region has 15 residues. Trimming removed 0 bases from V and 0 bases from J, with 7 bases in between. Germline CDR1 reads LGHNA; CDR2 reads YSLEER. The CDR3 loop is CASSQDPTSTDTQYF. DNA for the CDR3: TGCGCCAGCAGCCAAGACCCTACTAGCACAGATACGCAGTATTTT.

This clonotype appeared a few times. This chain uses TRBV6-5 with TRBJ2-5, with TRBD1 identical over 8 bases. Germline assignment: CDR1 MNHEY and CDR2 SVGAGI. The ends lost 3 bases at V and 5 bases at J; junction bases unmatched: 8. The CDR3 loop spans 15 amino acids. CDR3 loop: CASSYPQGADETQYF. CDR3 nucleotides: TGTGCCAGCAGTTATCCCCAGGGGGCCGATGAGACCCAGTACTTC.

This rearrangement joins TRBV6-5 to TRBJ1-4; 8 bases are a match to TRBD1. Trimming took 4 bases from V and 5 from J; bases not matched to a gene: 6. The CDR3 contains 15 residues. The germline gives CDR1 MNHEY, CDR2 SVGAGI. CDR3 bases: TGTGCCAGCAGTTGGGGGACAGGAGTGAATGAAAAACTGTTTTTT. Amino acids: CASSWGTGVNEKLFF.

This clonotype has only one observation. Written as DNA, the CDR3 is TGTGCCACCAGCGCTAGGGGGATTCAGCAAAGGCAGGAGACCCAGTACTTC. This codes for CATSARGIQQRQETQYF. V and J are TRBV15 and TRBJ2-5; tentatively, D is TRBD1 (6 bases). Germline CDR1 reads LNHNV; CDR2 reads YYDKDF (reference sequence). The V end was cut by 5 bases, the J end by 5 bases, with 24 bases between. The CDR3 extends over 17 amino acids.

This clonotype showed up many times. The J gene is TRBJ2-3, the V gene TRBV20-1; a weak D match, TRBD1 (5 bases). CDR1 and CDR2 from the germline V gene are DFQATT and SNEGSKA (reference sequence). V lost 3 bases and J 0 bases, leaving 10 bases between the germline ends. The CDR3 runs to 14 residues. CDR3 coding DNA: TGCAGTGCTAGGGACATACAAAGCACAGATACGCAGTATTTT. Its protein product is CSARDIQSTDTQYF.

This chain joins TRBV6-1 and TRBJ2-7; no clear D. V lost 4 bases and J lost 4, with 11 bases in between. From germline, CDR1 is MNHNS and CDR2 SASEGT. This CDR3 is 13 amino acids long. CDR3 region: CASSAHRRYEQYV. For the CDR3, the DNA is TGTGCCAGCAGTGCCCACAGACGATACGAGCAGTACGTC.

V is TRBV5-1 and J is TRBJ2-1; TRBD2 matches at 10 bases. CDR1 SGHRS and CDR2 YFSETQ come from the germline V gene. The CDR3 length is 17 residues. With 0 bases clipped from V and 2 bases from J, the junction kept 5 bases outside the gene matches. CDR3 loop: CASSLAPSGGPYNEQFF. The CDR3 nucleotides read TGCGCCAGCAGCTTGGCCCCTAGCGGGGGACCCTACAATGAGCAGTTCTTC.

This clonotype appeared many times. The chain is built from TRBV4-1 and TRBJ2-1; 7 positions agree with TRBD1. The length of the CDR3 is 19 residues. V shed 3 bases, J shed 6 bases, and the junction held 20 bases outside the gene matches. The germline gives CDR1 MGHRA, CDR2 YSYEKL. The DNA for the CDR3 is TGCGCCAGCAGCCAGAAGACAGGGTCGGGCGGAGCGGCAAGCAATGAGCAGTTCTTC. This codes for CASSQKTGSGGAASNEQFF.

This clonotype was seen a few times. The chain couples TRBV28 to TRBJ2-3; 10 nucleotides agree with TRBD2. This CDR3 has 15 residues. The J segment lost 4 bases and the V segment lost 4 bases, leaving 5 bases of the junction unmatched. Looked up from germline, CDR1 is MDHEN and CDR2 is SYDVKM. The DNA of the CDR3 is TGTGCCAGCAGTTCTAGCGGGAGCCCCCCAGATACGCAGTATTTT. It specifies CASSSSGSPPDTQYF.

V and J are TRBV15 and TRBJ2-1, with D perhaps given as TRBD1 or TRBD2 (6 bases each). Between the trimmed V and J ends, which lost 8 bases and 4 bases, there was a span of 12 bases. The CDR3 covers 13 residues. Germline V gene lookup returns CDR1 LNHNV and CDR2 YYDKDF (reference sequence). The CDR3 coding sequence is TGTGCCACCCGGAGGGGGGCTTACAATGAGCAGTTCTTC. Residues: CATRRGAYNEQFF.

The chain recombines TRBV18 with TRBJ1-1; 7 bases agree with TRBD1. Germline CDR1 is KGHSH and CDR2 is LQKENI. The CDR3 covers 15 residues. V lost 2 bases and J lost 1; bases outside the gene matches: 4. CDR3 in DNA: TGTGCCAGCTCACCAGACAGGGCTGGGAACACTGAAGCTTTCTTT. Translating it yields CASSPDRAGNTEAFF.

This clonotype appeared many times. CDR3 loop: CASSRLAGSYNEQFF. The CDR3 DNA is TGTGCCAGCAGCAGACTAGCGGGGAGCTACAATGAGCAGTTCTTC. The genes are TRBV12-3 or TRBV12-4 and TRBJ2-1; 11 bases are a match to TRBD2. Trimming took 6 bases from V and 3 from J; bases not matched to a gene: 4. The CDR3 totals 15 residues.

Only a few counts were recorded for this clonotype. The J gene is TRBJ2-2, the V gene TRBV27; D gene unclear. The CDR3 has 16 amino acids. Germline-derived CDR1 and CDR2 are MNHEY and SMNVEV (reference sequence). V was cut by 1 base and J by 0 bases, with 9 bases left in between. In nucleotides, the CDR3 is TGTGCCAGCAGTTTATTACTGAGTGCGAACACCGGGGAGCTGTTTTTT. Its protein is CASSLLLSANTGELFF.

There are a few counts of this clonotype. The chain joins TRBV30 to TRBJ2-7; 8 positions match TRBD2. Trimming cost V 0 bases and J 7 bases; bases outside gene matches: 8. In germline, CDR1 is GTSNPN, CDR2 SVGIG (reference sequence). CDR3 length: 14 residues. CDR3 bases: TGTGCCTGGAGTGTCACAGCGGGAGTAAATGAGCAGTACTTC. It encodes CAWSVTAGVNEQYF. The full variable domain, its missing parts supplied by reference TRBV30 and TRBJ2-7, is SQTIHQWPATLVQPVGSPLSLECTVEGTSNPNLYWYRQAAGRGLQLLFYSVGIGQISSEVPQNLSASRPQDRQFILSSKKLLLSDSGFYLCAWSVTAGVNEQYFGPGTRLTVT.

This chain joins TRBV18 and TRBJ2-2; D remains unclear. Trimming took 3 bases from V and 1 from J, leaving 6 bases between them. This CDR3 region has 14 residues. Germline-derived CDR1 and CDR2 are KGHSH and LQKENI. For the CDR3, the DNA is TGTGCCAGCTCACCTGGGGTGAACACCGGGGAGCTGTTTTTT. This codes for CASSPGVNTGELFF.